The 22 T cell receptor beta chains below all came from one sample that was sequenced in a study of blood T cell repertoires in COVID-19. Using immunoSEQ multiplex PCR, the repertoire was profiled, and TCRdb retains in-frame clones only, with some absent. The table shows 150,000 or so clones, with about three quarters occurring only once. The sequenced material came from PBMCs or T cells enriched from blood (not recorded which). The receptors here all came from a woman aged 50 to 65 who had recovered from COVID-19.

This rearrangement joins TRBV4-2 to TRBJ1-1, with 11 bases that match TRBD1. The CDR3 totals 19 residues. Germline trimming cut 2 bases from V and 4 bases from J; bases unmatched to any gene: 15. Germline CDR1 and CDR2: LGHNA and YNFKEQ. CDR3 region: CASSQPGQGGTWGGTEAFF. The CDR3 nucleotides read TGTGCCAGCAGCCAACCGGGACAGGGGGGAACGTGGGGTGGCACTGAAGCTTTCTTT.

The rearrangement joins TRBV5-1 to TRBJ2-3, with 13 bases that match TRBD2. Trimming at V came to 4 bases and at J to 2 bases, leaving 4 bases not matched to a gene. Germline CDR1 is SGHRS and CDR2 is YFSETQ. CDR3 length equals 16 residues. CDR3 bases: TGCGCCAGCAGCCCGGGACTAGCGGGACCCACAGATACGCAGTATTTT. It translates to CASSPGLAGPTDTQYF.

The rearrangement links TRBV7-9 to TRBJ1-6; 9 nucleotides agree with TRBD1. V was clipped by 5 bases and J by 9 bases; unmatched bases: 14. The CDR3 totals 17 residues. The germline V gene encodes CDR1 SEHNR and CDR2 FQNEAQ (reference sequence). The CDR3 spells CASSPPGTGRTGSPLHF. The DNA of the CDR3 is TGTGCCAGCAGCCCTCCTGGGACAGGGAGGACAGGTTCACCCCTCCACTTT. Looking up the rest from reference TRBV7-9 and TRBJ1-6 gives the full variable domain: DTGVSQNPRHKITKRGQNVTFRCDPISEHNRLYWYRQTLGQGPEFLTYFQNEAQLEKSRLLSDRFSAERPKGSFSTLEIQRTEQGDSAMYLCASSPPGTGRTGSPLHFGNGTRLTVT.

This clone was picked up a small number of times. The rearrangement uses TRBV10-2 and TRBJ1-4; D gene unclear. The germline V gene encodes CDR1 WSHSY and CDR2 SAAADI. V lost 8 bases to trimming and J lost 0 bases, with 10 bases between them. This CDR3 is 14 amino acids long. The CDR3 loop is CASGHPATNEKLFF. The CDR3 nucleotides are TGCGCCAGCGGGCATCCAGCAACTAATGAAAAACTGTTTTTT.

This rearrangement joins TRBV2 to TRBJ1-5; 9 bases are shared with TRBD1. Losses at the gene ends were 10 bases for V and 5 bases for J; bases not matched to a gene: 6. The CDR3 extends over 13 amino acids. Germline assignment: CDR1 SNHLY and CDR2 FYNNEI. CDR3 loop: CATRQGGYQPQHF. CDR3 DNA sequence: TGTGCCACCCGACAGGGGGGTTATCAGCCCCAGCATTTT.

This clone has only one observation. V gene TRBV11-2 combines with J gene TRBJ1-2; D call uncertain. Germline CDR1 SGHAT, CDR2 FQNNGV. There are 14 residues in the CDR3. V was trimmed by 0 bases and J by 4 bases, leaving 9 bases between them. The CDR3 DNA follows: TGTGCCAGCAGCTTAGAGGATTCGGGCTATGGCTACACCTTC. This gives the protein CASSLEDSGYGYTF.

The chain's CDR3 is CSVEGRGLRLNEQFF. CDR3 nucleotide sequence: TGCAGCGTTGAAGGGAGGGGGCTCCGACTGAATGAGCAGTTCTTC. The rearrangement uses TRBV29-1 and TRBJ2-1; tentatively, D is TRBD1 (7 bases). Trimming took 1 base from V and 7 from J, leaving 17 bases between them. The CDR3 extends over 15 amino acids. CDR1 and CDR2 (germline): SQVTM, ANQGSEA.

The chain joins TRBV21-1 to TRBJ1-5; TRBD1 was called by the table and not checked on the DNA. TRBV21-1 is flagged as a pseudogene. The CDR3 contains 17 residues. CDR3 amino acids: CASSKEGQPHSNQPQHF. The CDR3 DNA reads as TGTGCCAGCAGCAAAGAGGGACAGCCTCATAGCAATCAGCCCCAGCATTTT.

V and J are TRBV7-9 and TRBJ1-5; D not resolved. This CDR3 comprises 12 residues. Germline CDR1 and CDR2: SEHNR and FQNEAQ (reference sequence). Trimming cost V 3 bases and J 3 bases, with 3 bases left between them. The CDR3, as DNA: TGTGCCAGCAGCTTCTCCAATCAGCCCCAGCATTTT. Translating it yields CASSFSNQPQHF. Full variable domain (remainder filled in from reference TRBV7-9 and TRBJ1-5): DTGVSQNPRHKITKRGQNVTFRCDPISEHNRLYWYRQTLGQGPEFLTYFQNEAQLEKSRLLSDRFSAERPKGSFSTLEIQRTEQGDSAMYLCASSFSNQPQHFGDGTRLSIL.

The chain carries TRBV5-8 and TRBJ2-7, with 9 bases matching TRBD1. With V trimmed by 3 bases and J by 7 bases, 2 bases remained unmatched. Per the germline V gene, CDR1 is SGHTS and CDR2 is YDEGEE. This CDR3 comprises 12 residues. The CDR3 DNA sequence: TGTGCCAGCAGCTACAGGGGGCGGGAGCAGTACTTC. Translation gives CASSYRGREQYF.

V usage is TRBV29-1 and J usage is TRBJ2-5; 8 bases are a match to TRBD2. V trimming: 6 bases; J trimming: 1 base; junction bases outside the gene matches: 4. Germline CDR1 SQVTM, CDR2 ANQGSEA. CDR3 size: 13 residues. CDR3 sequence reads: CSVQLAVQETQYF. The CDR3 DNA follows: TGCAGCGTCCAACTAGCGGTCCAAGAGACCCAGTACTTC.

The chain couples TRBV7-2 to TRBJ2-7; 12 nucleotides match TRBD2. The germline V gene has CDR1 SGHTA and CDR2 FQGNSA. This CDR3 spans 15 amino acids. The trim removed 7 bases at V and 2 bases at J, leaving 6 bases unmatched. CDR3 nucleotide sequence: TGTGCCAGCACCATCGGACTAGCGGGAACCTACGAGCAGTACTTC. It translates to CASTIGLAGTYEQYF. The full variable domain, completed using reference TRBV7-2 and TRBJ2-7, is GAGVSQSPSNKVTEKGKDVELRCDPISGHTALYWYRQSLGQGLEFLIYFQGNSAPDKSGLPSDRFSAERTGGSVSTLTIQRTQQEDSAVYLCASTIGLAGTYEQYFGPGTRLTVT.

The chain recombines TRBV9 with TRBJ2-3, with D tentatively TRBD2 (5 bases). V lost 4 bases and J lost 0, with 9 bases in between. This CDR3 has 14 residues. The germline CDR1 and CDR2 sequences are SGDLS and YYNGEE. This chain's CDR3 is CASSLALSTDTQYF. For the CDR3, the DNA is TGTGCCAGCAGCTTAGCGTTGAGCACAGATACGCAGTATTTT.

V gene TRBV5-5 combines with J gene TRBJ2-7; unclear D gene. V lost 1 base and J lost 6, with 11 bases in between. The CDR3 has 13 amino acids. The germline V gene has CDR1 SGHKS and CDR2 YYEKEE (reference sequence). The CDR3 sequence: CASSLQARGEQYF. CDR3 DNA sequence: TGTGCCAGCAGCTTGCAGGCCCGTGGCGAGCAGTACTTC.

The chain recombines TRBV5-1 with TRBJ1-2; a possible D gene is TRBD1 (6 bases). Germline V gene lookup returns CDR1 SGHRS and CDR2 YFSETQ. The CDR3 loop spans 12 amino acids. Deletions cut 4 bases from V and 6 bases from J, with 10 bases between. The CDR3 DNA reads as TGCGCCAGCAGCCTCGACAGGAATGGCTACACCTTC. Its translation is CASSLDRNGYTF.

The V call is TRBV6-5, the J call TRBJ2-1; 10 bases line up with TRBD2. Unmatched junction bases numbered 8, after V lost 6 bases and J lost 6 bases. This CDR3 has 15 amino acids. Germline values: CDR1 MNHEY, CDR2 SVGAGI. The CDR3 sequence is CASRFTSGVVNEQFF. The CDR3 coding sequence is TGTGCCAGCAGATTCACTAGCGGGGTCGTCAATGAGCAGTTCTTC.

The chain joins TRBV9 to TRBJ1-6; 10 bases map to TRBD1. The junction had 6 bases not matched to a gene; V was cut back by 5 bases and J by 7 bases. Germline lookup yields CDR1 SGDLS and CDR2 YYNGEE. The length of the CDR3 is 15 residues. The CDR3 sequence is CASRGTGQGNSPLHF. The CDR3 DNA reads TGTGCCAGCAGGGGGACGGGACAGGGGAATTCACCCCTCCACTTT. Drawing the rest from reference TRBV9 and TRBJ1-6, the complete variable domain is DSGVTQTPKHLITATGQRVTLRCSPRSGDLSVYWYQQSLDQGLQFLIQYYNGEERAKGNILERFSAQQFPDLHSELNLSSLELGDSALYFCASRGTGQGNSPLHFGNGTRLTVT.

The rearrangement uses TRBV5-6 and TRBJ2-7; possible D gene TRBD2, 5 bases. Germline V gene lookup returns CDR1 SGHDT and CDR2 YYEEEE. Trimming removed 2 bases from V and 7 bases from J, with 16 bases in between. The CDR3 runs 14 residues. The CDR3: CASSFGGSGQEQYF. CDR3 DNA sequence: TGTGCCAGCAGCTTCGGTGGGAGCGGCCAGGAGCAGTACTTC.

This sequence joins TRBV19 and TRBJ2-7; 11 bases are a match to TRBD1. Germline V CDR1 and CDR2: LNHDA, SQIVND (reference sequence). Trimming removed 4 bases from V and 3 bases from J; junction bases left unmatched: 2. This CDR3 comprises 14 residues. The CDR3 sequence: CASSTGTGGYEQYF. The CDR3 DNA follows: TGTGCCAGTAGTACCGGGACAGGGGGCTACGAGCAGTACTTC. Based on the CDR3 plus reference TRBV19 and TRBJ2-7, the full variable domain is DGGITQSPKYLFRKEGQNVTLSCEQNLNHDAMYWYRQDPGQGLRLIYYSQIVNDFQKGDIAEGYSVSREKKESFPLTVTSAQKNPTAFYLCASSTGTGGYEQYFGPGTRLTVT.

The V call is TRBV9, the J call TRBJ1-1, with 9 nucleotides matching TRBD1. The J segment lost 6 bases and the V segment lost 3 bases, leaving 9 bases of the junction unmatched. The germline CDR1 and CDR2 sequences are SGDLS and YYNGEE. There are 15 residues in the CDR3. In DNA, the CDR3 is TGTGCCAGCAGCGCCTGGGACAGGGCAGGATCTGAAGCTTTCTTT. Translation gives CASSAWDRAGSEAFF.

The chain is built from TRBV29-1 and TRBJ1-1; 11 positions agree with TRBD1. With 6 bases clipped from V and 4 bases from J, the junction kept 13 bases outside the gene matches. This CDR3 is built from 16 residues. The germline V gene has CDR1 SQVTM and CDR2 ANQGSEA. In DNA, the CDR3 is TGCAGCGTAGACCTTGGACAGGGGGCGTTATTCACTGAAGCTTTCTTT. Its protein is CSVDLGQGALFTEAFF.

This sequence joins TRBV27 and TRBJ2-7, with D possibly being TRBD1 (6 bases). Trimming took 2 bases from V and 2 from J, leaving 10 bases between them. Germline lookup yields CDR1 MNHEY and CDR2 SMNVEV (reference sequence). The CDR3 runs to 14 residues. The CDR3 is CASSLNRGTYEQYF. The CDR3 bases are TGTGCCAGCAGTTTAAATAGGGGGACCTACGAGCAGTACTTC.